Following are 16 T cell receptor beta chains from one sample sequenced in a study of T cells in Graves' hyperthyroidism and ophthalmopathy (dated by TCRdb to the late 2010s). Receptors were amplified or captured by multiplex PCR. Sequencing relied on an Illumina HiSeq 2000. TCR beta CDR3 regions were amplified from RNA transcripts. The TCR CDR3 was subjected to a first round of RT-PCR using the HTBI primer set and the Qiagen OneStep RT-PCR kit. TCRdb handled the public reads itself, with Q25 trimming in fastp and clone calling in MiXCR, and kept productive beta chains. Every entry covers one CDR3 protein and lists the most common genes and DNA from its rows. The sample contains about 480,000 distinct CDR3 sequences, roughly a quarter of them found a single time. The ten largest clones take up approximately 10% of the sample. The sequenced material came from blood. The receptors were gathered from a woman in her twenties or thirties with Graves' ophthalmopathy.

The rearrangement links TRBV6-1 to TRBJ1-2; 10 nucleotides align to TRBD1. The CDR3 covers 17 residues. V dropped 0 bases and J dropped 4; count of bases not matched to a gene: 8. Germline V gene sequence: CDR1 MNHNS, CDR2 SASEGT. The CDR3 bases are TGTGCCAGCAGTGAAGCGGAGGGACAGGGGATTATCTATGGCTACACCTTC. Protein sequence: CASSEAEGQGIIYGYTF.

This clonotype occurred many times. The chain carries TRBV7-2 and TRBJ1-5; possible D gene TRBD1, 6 bases. Germline CDR1 is SGHTA and CDR2 is FQGNSA. The CDR3 length is 14 residues. Trimming pared 4 bases from V and 9 bases from J, leaving 16 bases between. CDR3 sequence: CASSWTVGKWPQHF. CDR3 nucleotides: TGTGCCAGCAGCTGGACAGTCGGGAAGTGGCCCCAGCATTTT. Variable domain in full (rest from reference TRBV7-2 and TRBJ1-5): GAGVSQSPSNKVTEKGKDVELRCDPISGHTALYWYRQSLGQGLEFLIYFQGNSAPDKSGLPSDRFSAERTGGSVSTLTIQRTQQEDSAVYLCASSWTVGKWPQHFGDGTRLSIL.

This clonotype has a handful of counts. This chain uses TRBV30 with TRBJ1-1; D not resolved. Per the germline V gene, CDR1 is GTSNPN and CDR2 is SVGIG (reference sequence). This CDR3 has 10 residues. V lost 4 bases to trimming and J lost 3 bases, with 3 bases between them. Written as DNA, the CDR3 is TGTGCCTGGAAGTACACTGAAGCTTTCTTT. Translated: CAWKYTEAFF.

V is TRBV4-1 and J is TRBJ1-1, with 8 nucleotides matching TRBD1. The V segment lost 4 bases and the J segment 3 bases; nucleotides outside the gene matches: 7. Germline CDR1 and CDR2: MGHRA and YSYEKL. The CDR3 has 15 residues. CDR3 loop: CASSRNQGADTEAFF. CDR3 bases: TGCGCCAGCAGCCGGAATCAGGGGGCCGACACTGAAGCTTTCTTT.

This clonotype was counted many times. V gene TRBV27 combines with J gene TRBJ1-5, with a possible D match to TRBD1 (6 bases). From germline, CDR1 is MNHEY and CDR2 SMNVEV (reference sequence). This CDR3 has 13 amino acids. Trimming pared 4 bases from V and 6 bases from J, leaving 10 bases between. CDR3 region: CASSSSRGQPQHF. CDR3 sequence (DNA): TGTGCCAGCAGTTCCTCCAGGGGTCAGCCCCAGCATTTT.

Notes on this clonotype: Germline and junction disagree at one end, which may indicate a read error. J is TRBJ1-1 and V is TRBV2; D is ambiguous. CDR3 length: 13 amino acids. Germline V lookup: CDR1 SNHLY, CDR2 FYNNEI. CDR3 in DNA: TGTGCCAGCAGTGATGGAGGGAACCCTGAAGCTTTCTTT. Protein: CASSDGGNPEAFF.

The genes are TRBV19 and TRBJ2-2, with D tentatively TRBD1 (6 bases). V was clipped by 4 bases and J by 4 bases, with 10 bases between them. CDR1 and CDR2 from the germline V gene are LNHDA and SQIVND (reference sequence). CDR3 length equals 14 residues. The CDR3 loop reads CASSTEGGTGELFF. CDR3 nucleotide sequence: TGTGCCAGTAGTACGGAAGGGGGCACCGGGGAGCTGTTTTTT.

This clonotype was recorded many times. V and J are TRBV4-1 and TRBJ1-2; D not certain. The CDR3 extends over 15 amino acids. V lost 0 bases, J lost 3 bases, and 11 bases lay in between. Germline V gene data show CDR1 as MGHRA and CDR2 as YSYEKL. The DNA of the CDR3 is TGCGCCAGCAGCCAAGATCTGAGCTGGGACTATGGCTACACCTTC. It specifies CASSQDLSWDYGYTF.

The sample holds many counts of this clonotype. V usage is TRBV5-1 and J usage is TRBJ2-7, with D uncertain. The CDR3 contains 12 residues. V was clipped by 5 bases and J by 4 bases, with 10 bases between them. The germline CDR1 and CDR2 sequences are SGHRS and YFSETQ. The CDR3 DNA reads as TGCGCCAGCAGATCTGAGCGATACGAGCAGTACTTC. Encoded protein: CASRSERYEQYF.

This clonotype was found a few times. The chain's CDR3 is CASRDSGAQNTEAFF. The DNA for the CDR3 is TGTGCCAGCAGGGATTCGGGGGCTCAGAACACTGAAGCTTTCTTT. The gene calls are TRBV7-6 and TRBJ1-1, with D perhaps TRBD1 (6 bases). The CDR3 is 15 amino acids. Trimming cost V 6 bases and J 1 base, with 15 bases left between them. CDR1 is SGHVS and CDR2 is FNYEAQ in the germline V gene.

In this sample, this clonotype turned up many times. The V gene is TRBV6-5, the J gene TRBJ2-4; 8 nucleotides match TRBD2. Unmatched junction bases numbered 5, after V lost 4 bases and J lost 3 bases. CDR3 size: 15 residues. Per the germline V gene, CDR1 is MNHEY and CDR2 is SVGAGI. The CDR3 DNA follows: TGTGCCAGCAGTTCCTCGGGGGGGCTCAAAAACATTCAGTACTTC. Translation gives CASSSSGGLKNIQYF.

This chain links TRBV15 with TRBJ2-7; 8 nucleotides match TRBD1. J lost 2 bases, V lost 4 bases, and 10 bases had no gene match. Germline lookup yields CDR1 LNHNV and CDR2 YYDKDF (reference sequence). The CDR3 runs to 16 residues. The CDR3 sequence is CATSTSTGGSTYEQYF. CDR3 bases: TGTGCCACCAGCACCTCAACAGGGGGTTCGACCTACGAGCAGTACTTC.

At least ten counts were recorded for this clonotype. The chain links TRBV5-1 to TRBJ1-1; possible D gene TRBD1, 5 bases. CDR1 SGHRS and CDR2 YFSETQ come from the germline V gene. The CDR3 spans 14 residues. Trimming took off 0 bases at V and 2 bases at J, with 8 bases between the two ends. The CDR3 DNA is TGCGCCAGCAGCTTGGTGGGACCTAACACTGAAGCTTTCTTT. Its protein is CASSLVGPNTEAFF.

This clonotype was observed many times. The chain uses TRBV6-2 or TRBV6-3 and TRBJ1-5; unclear D gene. Germline CDR1 reads MNHEY; CDR2 reads SVGEGT. This CDR3 is built from 13 residues. V lost 4 bases to trimming and J lost 11 bases, with 15 bases between them. The CDR3 DNA reads TGTGCCAGCAGTTCTGGTGTAAACCCTTCCCAGCATTTT. This translates into CASSSGVNPSQHF.

The CDR3 reads CASSGMAGARETQYF. The CDR3 nucleotides read TGTGCCAGCAGCGGAATGGCGGGGGCGAGAGAGACCCAGTACTTC. V and J are TRBV9 and TRBJ2-5; a possible D gene is TRBD2 (7 bases). This CDR3 comprises 15 residues. Germline CDR1 and CDR2: SGDLS and YYNGEE. V lost 3 bases to trimming and J lost 4 bases, with 16 bases between them.

There are many counts of this clonotype. This may stem from a read error, because a much larger clone lies one nucleotide away. The rearrangement uses TRBV15 and TRBJ1-1; 7 bases match TRBD1. After removal of 11 bases from V and 0 bases from J, the junction contained 6 bases not matched to a gene. The CDR3 totals 13 residues. Germline assignment: CDR1 LNHNV and CDR2 YYDKDF (reference sequence). The CDR3 spells CAFRTGVNTEAFF. The CDR3 DNA reads TGTGCCTTCCGGACAGGAGTGAACACTGAAGCTTTCTTT.